The table lists the clone carrying this T cell receptor beta chain with a few counts. Its antigen remains unidentified. The entry originates in a study of T cell repertoires in cytomegalovirus infection. Looking at the study overall: The authors used CMV epitopes that were HLA-C-restricted (recently identified) and HLA-B-restricted (well studied). From public TCR beta signatures came an indication of both CMV infection and matching HLA type.

This CDR3 contains 16 residues. The germline CDR1 and CDR2 sequences are MNHEY and SMNVEV (reference sequence). V lost 6 bases, J lost 4 bases, and 12 bases stayed unmatched. Whole-study findings and limits: HLA-C-restricted TCR beta clonotypes specific for CMV led the ex vivo response. Summed public TCR beta family frequency identified CMV carriers bearing the relevant HLA.

A single record per CDR3 protein comes from TCRdb applying MiXCR to the reads. The data hold 75,000 to 100,000 distinct CDR3 sequences, with over 25% observed a single time. The source of this sequence is a human donor in good health (CMV status not recorded). Some clones in this sample may be carry-over from other donors' samples. The sequencing here drew on CD8+ T cells from cultured PBMCs, taken from culture after CMV antigen stimulation. The chain joins TRBV27 to TRBJ2-3; TRBD2 matches at 8 bases. CDR3 nucleotides: TGTGCCAGCAGCCCCCCGGGGGGGGGGGCGGCAGATACGCAGTATTTT. Protein product: CASSPPGGGAADTQYF.